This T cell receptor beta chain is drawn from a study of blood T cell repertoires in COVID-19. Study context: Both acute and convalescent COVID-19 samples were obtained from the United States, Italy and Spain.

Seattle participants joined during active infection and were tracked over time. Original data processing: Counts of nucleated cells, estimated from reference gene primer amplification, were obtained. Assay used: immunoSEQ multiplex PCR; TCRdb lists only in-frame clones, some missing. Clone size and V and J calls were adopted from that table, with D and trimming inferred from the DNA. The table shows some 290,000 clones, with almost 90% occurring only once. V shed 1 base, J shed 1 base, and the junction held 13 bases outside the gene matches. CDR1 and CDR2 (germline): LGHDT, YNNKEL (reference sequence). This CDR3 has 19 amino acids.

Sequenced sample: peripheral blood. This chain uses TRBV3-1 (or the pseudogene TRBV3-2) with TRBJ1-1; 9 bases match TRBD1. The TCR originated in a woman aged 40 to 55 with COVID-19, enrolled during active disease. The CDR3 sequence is CASSQVGGQGVSWNTEAFF. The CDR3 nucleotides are TGTGCCAGCAGCCAAGTAGGGGGACAGGGAGTTTCCTGGAACACTGAAGCTTTCTTT.